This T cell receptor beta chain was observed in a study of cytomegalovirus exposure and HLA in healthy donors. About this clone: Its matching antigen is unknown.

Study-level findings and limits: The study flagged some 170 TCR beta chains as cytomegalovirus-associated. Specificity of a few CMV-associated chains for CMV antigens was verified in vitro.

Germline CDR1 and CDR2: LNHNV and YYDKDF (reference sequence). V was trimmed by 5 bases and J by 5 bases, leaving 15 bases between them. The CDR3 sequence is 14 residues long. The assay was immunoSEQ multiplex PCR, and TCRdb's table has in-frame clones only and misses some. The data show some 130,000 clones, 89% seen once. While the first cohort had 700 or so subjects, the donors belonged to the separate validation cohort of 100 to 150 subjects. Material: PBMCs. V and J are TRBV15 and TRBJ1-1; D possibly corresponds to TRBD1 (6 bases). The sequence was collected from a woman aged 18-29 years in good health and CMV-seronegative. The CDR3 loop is CATSGGWDMTEAFF. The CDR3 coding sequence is TGTGCCACCAGCGGGGGATGGGACATGACTGAAGCTTTCTTT.